The 25 T cell receptor beta chains in this list originate from one sample, sequenced in a study of OX40 agonist ivuxolimab in advanced cancers. To prepare the library, the immunoSEQ multiplex PCR assay was applied. TCRdb stores this immuneACCESS table with in-frame sequences only. Part of the clones is absent; in the studies checked, under half of the shortfall reflects unresolved V genes, and no reason is known for the rest. Recorded for this sample are fewer than 120,000 clones; roughly 90% of them occurred a single time. Jointly, the top ten make up 0.27% of the sample. The sample was CD4+ or CD8+ T cells sorted from blood, taken in a trial of the OX40 agonist ivuxolimab. These receptors were collected from an adult with an advanced solid tumor such as melanoma, head and neck, liver or kidney cancer.

The J gene is TRBJ2-1, the V gene TRBV7-3, with D uncertain. Germline V lookup: CDR1 SGHTA, CDR2 FQGTGA. This CDR3 comprises 12 residues. V lost 2 bases to trimming and J lost 8 bases, with 7 bases between them. The CDR3 nucleotides are TGTGCCAGCAGCTTATTGGGCCATGAGCAGTTCTTC. Encoded protein: CASSLLGHEQFF.

This rearrangement joins TRBV6-4 to TRBJ2-1; tentative D call: TRBD2 (7 bases). Per germline, CDR1 MRHNA and CDR2 SNTAGT. Trimming removed 7 bases at V and 0 bases at J, with 10 bases between. CDR3 length: 14 residues. The CDR3 DNA follows: TGTGCCAGCAAGCGGGACACCTCCTACAATGAGCAGTTCTTC. Translation: CASKRDTSYNEQFF.

The chain carries TRBV5-4 and TRBJ1-2; D might be TRBD1 (6 bases). Germline-derived CDR1 and CDR2 are SGHNT and YYREEE (reference sequence). V shed 2 bases and J shed 8 bases, with 13 bases lying between them. This CDR3 contains 13 residues. The CDR3 DNA reads as TGTGCCAGCAGCTTAATTCAGGGGAAGGGCTACACCTTC. Encoded protein: CASSLIQGKGYTF.

This chain uses TRBV10-1 with TRBJ2-3, with 7 bases matching TRBD2. CDR3 length: 14 amino acids. The trim removed 4 bases at V and 2 bases at J, leaving 3 bases unmatched. Per the germline V gene, CDR1 is WNHNN and CDR2 is SYGVQD (reference sequence). CDR3 sequence: CASSGGTNTDTQYF. The CDR3 DNA follows: TGCGCCAGCAGTGGAGGGACTAACACAGATACGCAGTATTTT.

This chain links TRBV19 with TRBJ1-2, with D possibly being TRBD1 (5 bases). The CDR3 covers 13 residues. In germline, CDR1 is LNHDA, CDR2 SQIVND (reference sequence). The ends were cut back, 6 bases at V and 4 bases at J, with 12 bases in the middle. The CDR3 DNA is TGTGCCAGTAGACCAACGGGGCTCTATGGCTACACCTTC. It yields the protein CASRPTGLYGYTF.

The rearrangement joins TRBV28 to TRBJ1-4; unclear D gene. V was pared by 2 bases and J by 4 bases, with 5 bases between. This CDR3 has 13 residues. CDR1 and CDR2 (germline): MDHEN, SYDVKM. CDR3 bases: TGTGCCAGCAGTTTAGGCTATAATGAAAAACTGTTTTTT. Its translation is CASSLGYNEKLFF. The full variable domain, in which reference TRBV28 and TRBJ1-4 provide the parts outside the CDR3, is DVKVTQSSRYLVKRTGEKVFLECVQDMDHENMFWYRQDPGLGLRLIYFSYDVKMKEKGDIPEGYSVSREKKERFSLILESASTNQTSMYLCASSLGYNEKLFFGSGTQLSVL.

The gene calls are TRBV9 and TRBJ2-1; 7 bases are shared with TRBD1. Trimming cost V 3 bases and J 8 bases; bases outside gene matches: 11. The CDR3 length is 15 residues. The germline CDR1 and CDR2 sequences are SGDLS and YYNGEE. For the CDR3, the DNA is TGTGCCAGCAGCGGAGGGACAGAGATTGAGGATGAGCAGTTCTTC. It specifies CASSGGTEIEDEQFF.

The chain links TRBV2 to TRBJ1-2, with D perhaps matching TRBD1 (5 bases). V was cut by 0 bases and J by 3 bases, with 11 bases left in between. CDR3 size: 15 residues. Germline values: CDR1 SNHLY, CDR2 FYNNEI. The CDR3 nucleotides read TGTGCCAGCAGTGAAGCGCAGCAGGGCTACTATGGCTACACCTTC. This gives the protein CASSEAQQGYYGYTF.

The rearrangement links TRBV10-3 to TRBJ2-3; 8 bases are a match to TRBD1. With V trimmed by 5 bases and J by 3 bases, 7 bases remained unmatched. Germline V gene data show CDR1 as ENHRY and CDR2 as SYGVKD. The CDR3 extends over 15 amino acids. CDR3 in amino acids: CAISRTGQGTDTQYF. CDR3 bases: TGTGCCATCAGTAGGACAGGGCAGGGGACAGATACGCAGTATTTT.

This chain links TRBV15 with TRBJ2-7, with D possibly matching TRBD2 (5 bases). The V end lost 0 bases, the J end lost 7 bases, and 13 bases lay between the germline ends. This CDR3 spans 14 amino acids. Germline assignment: CDR1 LNHNV and CDR2 YYDKDF (reference sequence). CDR3 amino acids: CATSREGSSGEQYF. DNA for the CDR3: TGTGCCACCAGCAGAGAAGGCAGCTCGGGGGAGCAGTACTTC.

This rearrangement joins TRBV5-4 to TRBJ2-3, with a possible D match to TRBD2 (5 bases). In germline, CDR1 is SGHNT, CDR2 YYREEE (reference sequence). The V and J ends lost 2 bases and 0 bases respectively, with 10 bases between them. The CDR3 length is 15 residues. The CDR3 loop is CASSFERVSTDTQYF. Written as DNA, the CDR3 is TGTGCCAGCAGCTTTGAGAGGGTTAGCACAGATACGCAGTATTTT.

This clone was recorded a few times. This chain links TRBV30 with TRBJ2-7, with 10 bases fitting TRBD1. V shed 2 bases, J shed 1 base, and the junction held 11 bases outside the gene matches. CDR1 GTSNPN and CDR2 SVGIG come from the germline V gene (reference sequence). The CDR3 has 17 residues. The CDR3 DNA reads TGTGCCTGGAGTCCTCATACTCCGGGACAGGGGTCCTACGAGCAGTACTTC. It is translated as CAWSPHTPGQGSYEQYF.

In its sample, this clone was seen once. The chain employs TRBV19 and TRBJ2-5; D perhaps matches TRBD1 (5 bases). CDR1 LNHDA and CDR2 SQIVND come from the germline V gene (reference sequence). V lost 4 bases and J 12 bases, leaving 15 bases between the germline ends. The CDR3 has 12 residues. The CDR3 DNA reads as TGTGCCAGTAGTACCCCAGGGCGTACTAAGTACTTC. Translating gives CASSTPGRTKYF.

The chain is built from TRBV5-8 and TRBJ2-1, with TRBD1 as a possible D gene (5 bases). The germline gives CDR1 SGHTS, CDR2 YDEGEE. Trimming cost V 4 bases and J 8 bases, with 16 bases left between them. The CDR3 sequence is 14 residues long. As DNA, the CDR3 is TGTGCCAGCAGCAGGGGTCAGGTTATGTATGAGCAGTTCTTC. Its translation is CASSRGQVMYEQFF.

The chain links TRBV6-6 to TRBJ2-1, with 8 bases identical to TRBD1. CDR1 is MNHNY, CDR2 SVGAGI, per germline (reference sequence). This CDR3 spans 15 amino acids. V was pared by 6 bases and J by 2 bases, with 6 bases of the junction left unmatched. For the CDR3, the DNA is TGTGCCAGCAGCCTGACAGGGGTGACCTACAATGAGCAGTTCTTC. It translates to CASSLTGVTYNEQFF.

This clone was seen a few times. The chain links TRBV25-1 to TRBJ2-5; D uncertain. Germline V CDR1 and CDR2: MGHDK, SYGVNS. Trimming cost V 2 bases and J 9 bases, with 10 bases left between them. This CDR3 spans 12 amino acids. Here the CDR3 DNA reads TGTGCCAGCAGTGAACCCCCCCTTCCCCAGTACTTC. Amino acids: CASSEPPLPQYF.

The chain employs TRBV6-1 and TRBJ2-3; 10 nucleotides match TRBD2. The germline V gene encodes CDR1 MNHNS and CDR2 SASEGT. Trimming cost V 4 bases and J 5 bases; bases outside gene matches: 6. This CDR3 is built from 15 residues. CDR3 protein: CASSGPSGGEDTQYF. Written as DNA, the CDR3 is TGTGCCAGCAGTGGACCTAGCGGGGGCGAAGATACGCAGTATTTT.

V usage is TRBV7-8 and J usage is TRBJ1-4; maybe TRBD1 (6 bases). CDR1 and CDR2 (germline): SGHVS, FQNEAQ. The ends were cut back, 5 bases at V and 8 bases at J, with 12 bases in the middle. The CDR3 sequence is 13 residues long. The CDR3 DNA sequence: TGTGCCAGCAGCACGGGGACACTAGAAAAACTGTTTTTT. Translated, it gives CASSTGTLEKLFF.

In DNA, the CDR3 is TGTGCCAGCAGCTTAGGCGACCGACCATACGAGCAGTACTTC. It encodes CASSLGDRPYEQYF. This sequence joins TRBV7-2 and TRBJ2-7; D unresolved. Deletions cut 1 base from V and 4 bases from J, with 11 bases between. CDR3 length: 14 amino acids. Per the germline V gene, CDR1 is SGHTA and CDR2 is FQGNSA. The full variable domain, with the rest looked up from reference TRBV7-2 and TRBJ2-7, is GAGVSQSPSNKVTEKGKDVELRCDPISGHTALYWYRQSLGQGLEFLIYFQGNSAPDKSGLPSDRFSAERTGGSVSTLTIQRTQQEDSAVYLCASSLGDRPYEQYFGPGTRLTVT.

This chain uses TRBV11-2 with TRBJ2-2; D may be TRBD1 (6 bases). The CDR3 has 14 amino acids. Trimming took 3 bases from V and 6 from J, leaving 11 bases between them. CDR1 is SGHAT, CDR2 FQNNGV, per germline. In DNA form, the CDR3 reads TGTGCCAGCAGCTTCTCAGGGGCATCCGGGGAGCTGTTTTTT. It encodes CASSFSGASGELFF.

The chain combines TRBV7-2 with TRBJ1-1; no clear D. This CDR3 region has 14 residues. The germline CDR1 and CDR2 sequences are SGHTA and FQGNSA. Deletions cut 5 bases from V and 10 bases from J, with 20 bases between. CDR3 nucleotide sequence: TGTGCCAGCAGCCCTGGAGAAGGAGCACTAGGAGCTTTCTTT. Translating gives CASSPGEGALGAFF.

This clone was counted a single time. The gene calls are TRBV10-3 and TRBJ1-4, with D possibly matching TRBD1 (5 bases). Looked up from germline, CDR1 is ENHRY and CDR2 is SYGVKD. This CDR3 region has 18 residues. Between the trimmed V and J ends, which lost 0 bases and 0 bases, there was a span of 14 bases. The CDR3 reads CAISESGGRQATNEKLFF. CDR3 sequence (DNA): TGTGCCATCAGTGAGTCCGGGGGTCGTCAGGCAACTAATGAAAAACTGTTTTTT.

There are a few counts of this clone. The rearrangement links TRBV6-5 to TRBJ1-1; D is perhaps TRBD1 (6 bases). Trimming stripped 2 bases from V and 4 bases from J, with 11 bases between. The CDR3 consists of 14 residues. The germline V gene has CDR1 MNHEY and CDR2 SVGAGI. The CDR3 sequence: CASSYRLDSTEAFF. CDR3 coding DNA: TGTGCCAGCAGTTACCGCCTGGACAGCACTGAAGCTTTCTTT.

J is TRBJ1-5 and V is TRBV7-2, with D perhaps TRBD1 (5 bases). This CDR3 spans 15 amino acids. The ends were cut back, 2 bases at V and 5 bases at J, with 13 bases in the middle. Germline V CDR1 and CDR2: SGHTA, FQGNSA. CDR3 protein: CASSLLLGPYQPQHF. The CDR3 DNA sequence: TGTGCCAGCAGCTTACTTCTGGGACCCTATCAGCCCCAGCATTTT.

The V call is TRBV6-1, the J call TRBJ1-5; D is ambiguous. This CDR3 comprises 15 residues. Germline CDR1 is MNHNS and CDR2 is SASEGT. V dropped 6 bases and J dropped 0 bases, with 12 bases sitting between them. This CDR3 is CASSPSSYSNQPQHF. The CDR3, as DNA: TGTGCCAGCAGCCCCAGCAGTTATAGCAATCAGCCCCAGCATTTT.